This is a list of T cell receptor beta chains from one sample in a study of blood T cell repertoires in COVID-19. Only in-frame clones appear in the TCRdb table, and some are missing; sequencing was by immunoSEQ multiplex PCR. This sample has approximately 240,000 clones, with around four fifths found just once. The sample taken for sequencing was peripheral blood. The receptors shown here come from a woman in her fifties or sixties with active or convalescent COVID-19. CDR3s include the opening cysteine and the closing phenylalanine or tryptophan. The order of the fields is J gene, V gene, D gene, clone size, CDR3 protein, CDR3 DNA. D genes are given only for firm matches. Clone size is given for some rows only: seen once, a few or many times, or a class if the clone is expanded.

J: TRBJ1-6
V: TRBV7-8
D: .
size: .
CDR3: CASSPLSGSPLHF
DNA: TGTGCCAGCAGCCCCCTCTCAGGATCACCCCTCCACTTT

J: TRBJ1-1
V: TRBV19
D: .
size: .
CDR3: CASSTQGSEAFF
DNA: TGTGCCAGTAGTACCCAGGGATCTGAAGCTTTCTTT

J: TRBJ1-5
V: TRBV7-8
D: .
size: .
CDR3: CASSFPNQPQHF
DNA: TGTGCCAGCAGCTTCCCAAATCAGCCCCAGCATTTT

J: TRBJ2-3
V: TRBV9
D: TRBD2
size: .
CDR3: CASSAGGLAGNTDTQYF
DNA: TGTGCCAGCAGCGCTGGGGGGCTAGCGGGAAACACAGATACGCAGTATTTT

J: TRBJ1-2
V: TRBV13
D: TRBD1
size: .
CDR3: CASSTPGGSYGYTF
DNA: TGTGCCAGCAGCACTCCAGGGGGTAGTTATGGCTACACCTTC

J: TRBJ2-7
V: TRBV4-1
D: TRBD1
size: .
CDR3: CASSQVTGGLGEQYF
DNA: TGCGCCAGCAGCCAAGTTACAGGGGGTTTGGGCGAGCAGTACTTC

J: TRBJ1-5
V: TRBV27
D: .
size: .
CDR3: CASSHGTPNNQPQHF
DNA: TGTGCCAGCAGCCATGGGACACCAAACAATCAGCCCCAGCATTTT

J: TRBJ2-5
V: TRBV5-1
D: TRBD2
size: .
CDR3: CASSLYSGAETQYF
DNA: TGCGCCAGCAGCTTGTACAGCGGGGCGGAGACCCAGTACTTC

J: TRBJ2-3
V: TRBV7-9
D: TRBD1
size: .
CDR3: CASSLARLKDRRTDTQYF
DNA: TGTGCCAGCAGCTTAGCGAGGTTAAAGGACAGGCGCACAGATACGCAGTATTTT

J: TRBJ2-7
V: TRBV11-2
D: .
size: .
CDR3: CASSPEGIGSAYEQYF
DNA: TGTGCCAGCAGCCCTGAAGGTATCGGGAGCGCGTACGAGCAGTACTTC

J: TRBJ1-4
V: TRBV7-8
D: TRBD1
size: few
CDR3: CASSHQTGANEKLFF
DNA: TGTGCCAGCAGCCACCAGACAGGGGCTAATGAAAAACTGTTTTTT

J: TRBJ1-2
V: TRBV5-4
D: TRBD1
size: .
CDR3: CASSSGQTTYGYTF
DNA: TGTGCCAGCAGTTCGGGACAGACGACCTATGGCTACACCTTC

J: TRBJ2-1
V: TRBV9
D: TRBD2
size: once
CDR3: CASSLSGGAVNEQFF
DNA: TGTGCCAGCAGCTTAAGCGGGGGGGCCGTGAATGAGCAGTTCTTC

J: TRBJ2-3
V: TRBV10-3
D: .
size: .
CDR3: CAISEGTGSTDTQYF
DNA: TGTGCCATCAGTGAGGGTACAGGTAGCACAGATACGCAGTATTTT

J: TRBJ1-1
V: TRBV13
D: .
size: few
CDR3: CASSFRASRGNTEAFF
DNA: TGTGCCAGCAGCTTCCGGGCCTCAAGGGGGAACACTGAAGCTTTCTTT

J: TRBJ2-3
V: TRBV19
D: TRBD1
size: .
CDR3: CASSIIQGADTQYF
DNA: TGTGCCAGTAGTATAATACAGGGGGCAGATACGCAGTATTTT

J: TRBJ2-7
V: TRBV10-3
D: TRBD2
size: .
CDR3: CAISEVGLAGYEQYF
DNA: TGTGCCATCAGTGAGGTAGGACTAGCGGGTTATGAGCAGTACTTC

J: TRBJ1-2
V: TRBV18
D: TRBD1
size: few
CDR3: CASSHGQGLDYGYTF
DNA: TGTGCCAGCTCCCACGGACAGGGCCTCGACTATGGCTACACCTTC

J: TRBJ2-1
V: TRBV5-1
D: TRBD1
size: .
CDR3: CASSLADRVEQFF
DNA: TGCGCCAGCAGCTTGGCGGACAGGGTTGAGCAGTTCTTC

J: TRBJ2-5
V: TRBV5-5
D: TRBD2
size: .
CDR3: CASSSSGGARETQYF
DNA: TGTGCCAGCAGCTCGAGCGGGGGGGCCCGGGAGACCCAGTACTTC

J: TRBJ1-1
V: TRBV12-3/TRBV12-4
D: .
size: .
CDR3: CASSLGGSKEAFF
DNA: TGTGCCAGCAGTTTGGGCGGGTCGAAGGAAGCTTTCTTT

J: TRBJ1-1
V: TRBV7-9
D: TRBD1
size: .
CDR3: CASSLDVQGAKAFF
DNA: TGTGCCAGCAGCTTAGATGTTCAGGGGGCGAAAGCTTTCTTT

J: TRBJ1-1
V: TRBV6-6
D: TRBD1
size: .
CDR3: CASSPLQGVRITEAFF
DNA: TGTGCCAGCAGTCCCCTACAGGGGGTTAGGATCACTGAAGCTTTCTTT

J: TRBJ2-1
V: TRBV5-1
D: TRBD2
size: .
CDR3: CASSLVSSGRDEQFF
DNA: TGCGCCAGCAGCTTGGTGTCTAGCGGGAGGGATGAGCAGTTCTTC

J: TRBJ2-5
V: TRBV3-1/TRBV3-2
D: .
size: .
CDR3: CASSQAVSGVETQYF
DNA: TGTGCCAGCAGCCAAGCGGTCTCAGGGGTGGAGACCCAGTACTTC

J: TRBJ2-5
V: TRBV5-1
D: .
size: once
CDR3: CASSTQPNRGGKTQYF
DNA: TGCGCCAGCAGCACCCAGCCCAACAGGGGAGGAAAGACCCAGTACTTC

J: TRBJ2-3
V: TRBV4-2
D: TRBD2
size: .
CDR3: CASSQVGASGDYSTDTQYF
DNA: TGTGCCAGCAGCCAAGTCGGGGCTAGCGGAGATTACAGCACAGATACGCAGTATTTT